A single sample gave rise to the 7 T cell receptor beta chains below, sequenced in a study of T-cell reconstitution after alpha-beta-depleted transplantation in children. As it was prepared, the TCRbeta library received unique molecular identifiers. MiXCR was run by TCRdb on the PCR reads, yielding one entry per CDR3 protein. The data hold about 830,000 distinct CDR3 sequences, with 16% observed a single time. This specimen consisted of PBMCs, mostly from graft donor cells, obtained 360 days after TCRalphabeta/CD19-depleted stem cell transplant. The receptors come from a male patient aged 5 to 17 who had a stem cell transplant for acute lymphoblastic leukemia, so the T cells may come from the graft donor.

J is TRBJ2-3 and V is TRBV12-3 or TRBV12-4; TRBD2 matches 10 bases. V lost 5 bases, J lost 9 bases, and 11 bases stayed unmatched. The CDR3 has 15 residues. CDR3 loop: CASSHDSGRWPTQYF. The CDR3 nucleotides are TGTGCCAGCAGTCACGATAGCGGGAGGTGGCCCACGCAGTATTTT.

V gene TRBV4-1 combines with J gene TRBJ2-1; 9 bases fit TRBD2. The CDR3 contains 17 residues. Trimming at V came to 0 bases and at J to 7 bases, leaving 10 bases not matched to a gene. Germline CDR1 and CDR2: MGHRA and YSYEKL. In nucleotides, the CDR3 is TGCGCCAGCAGCCAAGAGGGGCGGCTAGCGGGAAGTAATGAGCAGTTCTTC. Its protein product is CASSQEGRLAGSNEQFF.

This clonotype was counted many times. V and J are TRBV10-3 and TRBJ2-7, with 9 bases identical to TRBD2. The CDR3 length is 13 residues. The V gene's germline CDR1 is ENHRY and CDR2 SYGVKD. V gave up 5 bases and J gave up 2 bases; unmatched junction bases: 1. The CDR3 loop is CAISLAGAYEQYF. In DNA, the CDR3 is TGTGCCATCAGTTTAGCGGGGGCCTACGAGCAGTACTTC.

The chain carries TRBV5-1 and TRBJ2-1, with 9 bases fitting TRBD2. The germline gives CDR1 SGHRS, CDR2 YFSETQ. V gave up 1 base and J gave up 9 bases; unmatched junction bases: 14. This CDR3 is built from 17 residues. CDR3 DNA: TGCGCCAGCAGCTTGTATTCGCGGGAGGGCCGGAAGGCTGAGCAGTTCTTC. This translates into CASSLYSREGRKAEQFF.

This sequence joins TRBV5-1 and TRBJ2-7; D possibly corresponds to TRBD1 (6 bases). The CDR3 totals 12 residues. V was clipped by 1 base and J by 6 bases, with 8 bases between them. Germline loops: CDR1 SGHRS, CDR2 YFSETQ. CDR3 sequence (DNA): TGCGCCAGCAGCTTGATCAGGGGCGAGCAGTACTTC. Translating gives CASSLIRGEQYF.

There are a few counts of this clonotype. The CDR3 coding sequence is TGTGCCAGCAGCCTATTAGCGGAAATTCGGGGCGAGCAGTACTTC. It specifies CASSLLAEIRGEQYF. The chain recombines TRBV3-1 with TRBJ2-7; TRBD2 might be the D (6 bases). Germline V CDR1 and CDR2: LGHDT, YNNKEL (reference sequence). CDR3 length equals 15 residues. Deletions cut 4 bases from V and 6 bases from J, with 19 bases between.

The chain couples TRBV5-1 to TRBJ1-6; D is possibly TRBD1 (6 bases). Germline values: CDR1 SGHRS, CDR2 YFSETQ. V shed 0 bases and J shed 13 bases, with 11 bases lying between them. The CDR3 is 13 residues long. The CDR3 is CASSLEGERPLHF. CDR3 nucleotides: TGCGCCAGCAGCTTGGAGGGGGAAAGGCCCCTCCACTTT.